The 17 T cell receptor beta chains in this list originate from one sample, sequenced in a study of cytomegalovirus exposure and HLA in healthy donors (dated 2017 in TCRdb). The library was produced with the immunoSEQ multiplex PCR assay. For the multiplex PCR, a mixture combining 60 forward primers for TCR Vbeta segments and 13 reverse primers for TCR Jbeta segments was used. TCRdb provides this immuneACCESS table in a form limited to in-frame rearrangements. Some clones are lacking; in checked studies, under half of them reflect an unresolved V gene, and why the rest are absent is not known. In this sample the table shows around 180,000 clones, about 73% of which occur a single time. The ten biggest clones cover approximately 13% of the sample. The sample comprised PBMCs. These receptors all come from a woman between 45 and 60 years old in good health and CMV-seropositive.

CDR3 residues: CASNQGLGSNYGYTF. The CDR3 nucleotides are TGTGCCAGCAACCAGGGCCTGGGAAGTAACTATGGCTACACCTTC. The chain combines TRBV2 with TRBJ1-2; a weak D match, TRBD1 (5 bases). CDR3 length: 15 amino acids. V gave up 7 bases and J gave up 1 base, with 16 bases separating them. Germline CDR1 SNHLY, CDR2 FYNNEI. Drawing the rest from reference TRBV2 and TRBJ1-2, the complete variable domain is EPEVTQTPSHQVTQMGQEVILRCVPISNHLYFYWYRQILGQKVEFLVSFYNNEISEKSEIFDDQFSVERPDGSNFTLKIRSTKLEDSAMYFCASNQGLGSNYGYTFGSGTRLTVV.

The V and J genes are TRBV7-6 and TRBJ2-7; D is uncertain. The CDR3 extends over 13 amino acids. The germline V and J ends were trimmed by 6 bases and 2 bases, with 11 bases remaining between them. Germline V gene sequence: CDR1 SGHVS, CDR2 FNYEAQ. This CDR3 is CASSPPETYEQYF. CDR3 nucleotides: TGTGCCAGCAGTCCCCCGGAGACCTACGAGCAGTACTTC.

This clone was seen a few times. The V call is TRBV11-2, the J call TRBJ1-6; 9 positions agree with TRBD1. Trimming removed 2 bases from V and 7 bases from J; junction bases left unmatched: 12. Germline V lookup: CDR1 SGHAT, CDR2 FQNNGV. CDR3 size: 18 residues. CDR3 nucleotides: TGTGCCAGCAGCTTATTAGGCTGGGACAGGGTAAAAAATTCACCCCTCCACTTT. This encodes CASSLLGWDRVKNSPLHF.

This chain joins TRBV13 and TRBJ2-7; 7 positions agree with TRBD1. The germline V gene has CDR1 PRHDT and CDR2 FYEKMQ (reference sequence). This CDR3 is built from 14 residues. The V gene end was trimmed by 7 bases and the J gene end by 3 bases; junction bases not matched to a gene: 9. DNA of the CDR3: TGTGCCAGCACCCTACCCGACAGGGACTACGAGCAGTACTTC. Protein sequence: CASTLPDRDYEQYF.

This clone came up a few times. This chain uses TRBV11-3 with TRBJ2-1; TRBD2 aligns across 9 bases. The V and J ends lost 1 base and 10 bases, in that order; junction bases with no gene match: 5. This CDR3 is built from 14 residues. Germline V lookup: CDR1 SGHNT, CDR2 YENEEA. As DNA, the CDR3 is TGTGCCAGCAGCTTAGGGCGGGGGGGCGGAGAGCAGTTCTTC. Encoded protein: CASSLGRGGGEQFF.

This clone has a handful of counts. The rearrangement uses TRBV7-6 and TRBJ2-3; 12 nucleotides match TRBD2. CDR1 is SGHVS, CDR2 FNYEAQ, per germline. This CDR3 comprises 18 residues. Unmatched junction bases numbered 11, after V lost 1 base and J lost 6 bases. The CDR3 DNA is TGTGCCAGCAGCTTAGGATCACTAGCGGGGGGTTGGCAGGATACGCAGTATTTT. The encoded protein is CASSLGSLAGGWQDTQYF.

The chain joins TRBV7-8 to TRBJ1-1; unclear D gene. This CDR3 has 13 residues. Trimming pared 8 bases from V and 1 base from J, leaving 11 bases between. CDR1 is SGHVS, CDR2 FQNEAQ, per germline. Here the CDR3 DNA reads TGTGCCAGCGCCGAGAGGCAGAACACTGAAGCTTTCTTT. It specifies CASAERQNTEAFF.

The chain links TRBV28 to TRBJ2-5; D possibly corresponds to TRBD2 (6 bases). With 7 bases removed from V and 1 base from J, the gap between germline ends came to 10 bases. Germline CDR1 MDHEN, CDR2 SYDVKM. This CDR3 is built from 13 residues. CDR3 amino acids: CASTRGGQETQYF. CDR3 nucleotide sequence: TGTGCCAGCACCCGGGGAGGCCAAGAGACCCAGTACTTC. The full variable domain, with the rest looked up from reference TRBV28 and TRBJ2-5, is DVKVTQSSRYLVKRTGEKVFLECVQDMDHENMFWYRQDPGLGLRLIYFSYDVKMKEKGDIPEGYSVSREKKERFSLILESASTNQTSMYLCASTRGGQETQYFGPGTRLLVL.

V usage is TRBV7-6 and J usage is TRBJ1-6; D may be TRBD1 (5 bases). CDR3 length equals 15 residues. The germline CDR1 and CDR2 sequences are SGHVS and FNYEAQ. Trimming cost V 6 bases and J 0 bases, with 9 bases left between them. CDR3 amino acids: CASSRQSSYNSPLHF. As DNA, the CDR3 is TGTGCCAGCAGTAGACAGAGCTCCTATAATTCACCCCTCCACTTT.

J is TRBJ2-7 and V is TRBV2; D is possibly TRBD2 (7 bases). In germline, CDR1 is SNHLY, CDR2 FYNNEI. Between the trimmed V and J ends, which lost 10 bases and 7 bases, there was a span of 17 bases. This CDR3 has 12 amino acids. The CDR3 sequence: CAIFLRGAEQYF. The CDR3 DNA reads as TGTGCCATCTTTCTACGGGGGGCAGAGCAGTACTTC.

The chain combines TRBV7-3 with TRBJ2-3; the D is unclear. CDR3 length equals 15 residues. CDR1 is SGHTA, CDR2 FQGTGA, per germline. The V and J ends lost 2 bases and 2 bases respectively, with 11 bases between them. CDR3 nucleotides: TGTGCCAGCAGCTTAGGTTCGCGGCTCACAGATACGCAGTATTTT. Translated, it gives CASSLGSRLTDTQYF.

The CDR3 region is CASGFGGNQPQHF. The DNA of the CDR3 is TGTGCTAGTGGTTTCGGGGGCAATCAGCCCCAGCATTTT. This chain uses TRBV12-5 with TRBJ1-5; D is undetermined. This CDR3 has 13 amino acids. The V gene's germline CDR1 is LGHNT and CDR2 FRNRAP. The V end was cut by 3 bases, the J end by 2 bases, with 5 bases between.

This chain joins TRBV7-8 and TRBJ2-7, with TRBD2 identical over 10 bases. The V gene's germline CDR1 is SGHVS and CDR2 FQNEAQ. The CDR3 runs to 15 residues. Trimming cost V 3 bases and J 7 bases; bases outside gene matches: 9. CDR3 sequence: CASSLYSGGAQEQYF. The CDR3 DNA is TGTGCCAGCAGCTTGTACAGCGGGGGGGCCCAAGAGCAGTACTTC. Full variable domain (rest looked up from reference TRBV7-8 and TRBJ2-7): GAGVSQSPRYKVAKRGQDVALRCDPISGHVSLFWYQQALGQGPEFLTYFQNEAQLDKSGLPSDRFFAERPEGSVSTLKIQRTQQEDSAVYLCASSLYSGGAQEQYFGPGTRLTVT.

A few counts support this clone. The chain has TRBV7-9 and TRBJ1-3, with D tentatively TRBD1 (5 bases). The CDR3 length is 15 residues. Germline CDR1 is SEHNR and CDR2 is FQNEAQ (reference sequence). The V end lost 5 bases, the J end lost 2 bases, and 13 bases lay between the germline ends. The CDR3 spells CASSRPQGTGNTIYF. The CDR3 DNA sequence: TGTGCCAGCAGCAGACCCCAGGGAACTGGAAACACCATATATTTT.

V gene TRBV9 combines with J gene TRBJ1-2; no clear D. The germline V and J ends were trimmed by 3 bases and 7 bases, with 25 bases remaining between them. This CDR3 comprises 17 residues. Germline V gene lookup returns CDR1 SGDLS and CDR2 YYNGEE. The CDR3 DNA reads TGTGCCAGCAGCGCCTCGCCGTCGGGCGGGCCCAGTCGTGGCTACACCTTC. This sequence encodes CASSASPSGGPSRGYTF. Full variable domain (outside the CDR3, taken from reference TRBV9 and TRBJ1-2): DSGVTQTPKHLITATGQRVTLRCSPRSGDLSVYWYQQSLDQGLQFLIQYYNGEERAKGNILERFSAQQFPDLHSELNLSSLELGDSALYFCASSASPSGGPSRGYTFGSGTRLTVV.

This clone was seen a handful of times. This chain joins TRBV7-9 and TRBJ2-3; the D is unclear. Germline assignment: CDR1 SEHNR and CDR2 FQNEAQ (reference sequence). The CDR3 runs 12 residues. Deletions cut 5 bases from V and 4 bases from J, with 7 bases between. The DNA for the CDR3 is TGTGCCAGCAGCCCCGACTCAGATACGCAGTATTTT. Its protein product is CASSPDSDTQYF.

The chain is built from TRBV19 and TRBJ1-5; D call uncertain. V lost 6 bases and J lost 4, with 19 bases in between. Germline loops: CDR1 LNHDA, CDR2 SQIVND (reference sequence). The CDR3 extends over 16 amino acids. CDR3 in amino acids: CASREFLTGKNQPQHF. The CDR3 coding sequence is TGTGCCAGTAGGGAATTCTTGACGGGAAAGAATCAGCCCCAGCATTTT.